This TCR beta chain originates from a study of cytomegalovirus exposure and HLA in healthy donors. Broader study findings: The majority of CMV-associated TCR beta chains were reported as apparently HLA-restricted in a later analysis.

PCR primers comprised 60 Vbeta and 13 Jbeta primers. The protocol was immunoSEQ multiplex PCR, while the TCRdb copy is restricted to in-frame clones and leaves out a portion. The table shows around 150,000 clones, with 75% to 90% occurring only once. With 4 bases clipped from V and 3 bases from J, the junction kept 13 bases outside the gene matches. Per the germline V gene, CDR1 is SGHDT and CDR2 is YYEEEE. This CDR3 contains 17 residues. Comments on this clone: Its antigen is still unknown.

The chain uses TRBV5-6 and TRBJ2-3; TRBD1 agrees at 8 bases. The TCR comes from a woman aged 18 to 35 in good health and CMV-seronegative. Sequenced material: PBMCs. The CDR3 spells CASSLSSTGVGTDTQYF. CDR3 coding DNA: TGTGCCAGCAGCCTTTCCTCGACAGGGGTAGGGACAGATACGCAGTATTTT.